One T cell receptor (beta chain) is described in this entry. The data derive from a study of shared clonotypes between healthy human individuals. Terminally differentiated effector memory CD45RA+ cells were excluded by CCR7 positive selection of CD45RO-negative cells. Using immunoSEQ multiplex PCR, the repertoire was profiled, and TCRdb retains in-frame clones only, with some absent. The sample consists of a few million clones, just over 90% of them appearing once. Sequenced input: naive CD8+ T cells from PBMCs. The TCR was taken from a man aged 18 to 30 in good health. Some clones in this sample may be carry-over from other donors' samples.

CDR3 sequence reads: CASSTRTAEQETQYF. The CDR3 DNA reads TGTGCCAGCAGCACCCGGACCGCGGAGCAAGAGACCCAGTACTTC. J is TRBJ2-5 and V is TRBV7-9; D is ambiguous. The CDR3 runs 15 residues. Trimming took 5 bases from V and 2 from J, leaving 15 bases between them. Germline V CDR1 and CDR2: SEHNR, FQNEAQ (reference sequence).